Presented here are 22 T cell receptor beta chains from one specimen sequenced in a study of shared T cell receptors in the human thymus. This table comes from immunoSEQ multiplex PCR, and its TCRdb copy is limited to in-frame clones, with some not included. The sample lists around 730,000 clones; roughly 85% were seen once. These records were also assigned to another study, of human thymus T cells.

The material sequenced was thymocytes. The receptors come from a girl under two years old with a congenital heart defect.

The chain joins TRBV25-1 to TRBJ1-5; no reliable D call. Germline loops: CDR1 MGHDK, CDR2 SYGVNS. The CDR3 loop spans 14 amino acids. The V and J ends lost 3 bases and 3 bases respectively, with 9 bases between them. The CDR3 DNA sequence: TGTGCCAGCAGTGAGAGGTTGGCCAATCAGCCCCAGCATTTT. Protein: CASSERLANQPQHF.

The CDR3 loop reads CATAQGAANYGYTF. As DNA, the CDR3 is TGTGCCACCGCACAGGGGGCGGCTAACTATGGCTACACCTTC. This chain joins TRBV2 and TRBJ1-2; 9 bases are a match to TRBD1. Germline V CDR1 and CDR2: SNHLY, FYNNEI. V was pared by 10 bases and J by 0 bases, with 6 bases of the junction left unmatched. CDR3 length: 14 amino acids. Together with reference TRBV2 and TRBJ1-2, the CDR3 gives the full variable domain: EPEVTQTPSHQVTQMGQEVILRCVPISNHLYFYWYRQILGQKVEFLVSFYNNEISEKSEIFDDQFSVERPDGSNFTLKIRSTKLEDSAMYFCATAQGAANYGYTFGSGTRLTVV.

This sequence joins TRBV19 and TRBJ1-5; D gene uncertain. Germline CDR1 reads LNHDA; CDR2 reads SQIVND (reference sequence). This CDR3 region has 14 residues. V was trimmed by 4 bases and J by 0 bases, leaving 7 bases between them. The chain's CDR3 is CASSRVYSNQPQHF. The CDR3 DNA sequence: TGTGCCAGTAGTAGAGTATATAGCAATCAGCCCCAGCATTTT.

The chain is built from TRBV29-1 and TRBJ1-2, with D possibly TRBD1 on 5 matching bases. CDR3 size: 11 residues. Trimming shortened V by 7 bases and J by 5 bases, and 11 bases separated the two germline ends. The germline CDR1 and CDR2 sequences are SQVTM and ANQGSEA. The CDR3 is CSGAGSYGYTF. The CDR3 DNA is TGCAGCGGTGCAGGGTCATATGGCTACACCTTC.

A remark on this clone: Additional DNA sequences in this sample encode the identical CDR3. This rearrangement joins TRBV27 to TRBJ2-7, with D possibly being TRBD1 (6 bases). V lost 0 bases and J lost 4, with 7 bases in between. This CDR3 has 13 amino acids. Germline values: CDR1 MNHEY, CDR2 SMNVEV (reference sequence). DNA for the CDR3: TGTGCCAGCAGTTTATCTCAGGGGTACGAGCAGTACTTC. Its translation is CASSLSQGYEQYF.

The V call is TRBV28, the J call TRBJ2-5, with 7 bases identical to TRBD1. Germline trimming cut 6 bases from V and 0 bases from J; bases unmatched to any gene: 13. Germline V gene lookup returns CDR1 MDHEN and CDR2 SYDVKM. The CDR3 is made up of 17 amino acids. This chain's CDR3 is CASSSLRGQGDQETQYF. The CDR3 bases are TGTGCCAGCAGCAGTTTAAGGGGGCAGGGAGACCAAGAGACCCAGTACTTC.

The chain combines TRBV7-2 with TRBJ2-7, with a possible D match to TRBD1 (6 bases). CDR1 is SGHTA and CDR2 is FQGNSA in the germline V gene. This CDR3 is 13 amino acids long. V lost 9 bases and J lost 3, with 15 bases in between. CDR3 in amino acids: CASRDTKNYEQYF. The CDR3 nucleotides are TGTGCCAGTCGGGACACAAAAAACTACGAGCAGTACTTC. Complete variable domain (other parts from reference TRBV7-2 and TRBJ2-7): GAGVSQSPSNKVTEKGKDVELRCDPISGHTALYWYRQSLGQGLEFLIYFQGNSAPDKSGLPSDRFSAERTGGSVSTLTIQRTQQEDSAVYLCASRDTKNYEQYFGPGTRLTVT.

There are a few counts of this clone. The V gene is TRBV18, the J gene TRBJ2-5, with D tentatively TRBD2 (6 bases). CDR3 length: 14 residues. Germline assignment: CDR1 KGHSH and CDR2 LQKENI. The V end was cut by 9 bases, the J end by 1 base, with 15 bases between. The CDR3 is CASSGEMGQETQYF. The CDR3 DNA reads TGTGCCAGTTCGGGGGAAATGGGCCAAGAGACCCAGTACTTC.

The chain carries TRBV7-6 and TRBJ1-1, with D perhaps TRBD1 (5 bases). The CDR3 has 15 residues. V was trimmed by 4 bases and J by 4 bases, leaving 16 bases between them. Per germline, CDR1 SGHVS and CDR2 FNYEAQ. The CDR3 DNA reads TGTGCCAGCAGCTCCCGAAATGGGACTTCCACTGAAGCTTTCTTT. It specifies CASSSRNGTSTEAFF.

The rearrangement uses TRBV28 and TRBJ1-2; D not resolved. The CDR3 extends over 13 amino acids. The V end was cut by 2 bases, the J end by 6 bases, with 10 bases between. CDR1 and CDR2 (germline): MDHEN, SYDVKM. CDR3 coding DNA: TGTGCCAGCAGTTTACCCCCCGTAGATGGCTACACCTTC. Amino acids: CASSLPPVDGYTF.

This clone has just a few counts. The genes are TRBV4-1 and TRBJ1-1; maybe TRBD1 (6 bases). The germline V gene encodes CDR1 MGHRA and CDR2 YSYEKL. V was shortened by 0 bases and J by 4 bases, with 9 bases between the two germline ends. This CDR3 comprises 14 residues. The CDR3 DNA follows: TGCGCCAGCAGCCAAGAGGGAGGGGGCACTGAAGCTTTCTTT. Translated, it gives CASSQEGGGTEAFF.

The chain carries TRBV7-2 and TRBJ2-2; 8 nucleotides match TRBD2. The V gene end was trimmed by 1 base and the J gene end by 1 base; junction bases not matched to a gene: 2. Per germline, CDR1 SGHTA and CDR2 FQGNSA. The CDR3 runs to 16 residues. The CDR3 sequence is CASSLVRGGNTGELFF. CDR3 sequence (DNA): TGTGCCAGCAGCTTAGTACGGGGGGGGAACACCGGGGAGCTGTTTTTT.

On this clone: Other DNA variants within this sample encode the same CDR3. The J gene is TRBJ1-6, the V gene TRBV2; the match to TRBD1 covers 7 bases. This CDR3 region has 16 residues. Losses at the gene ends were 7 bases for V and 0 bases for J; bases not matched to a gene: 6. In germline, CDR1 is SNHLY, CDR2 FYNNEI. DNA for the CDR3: TGTGCCAGCACCGGGACAGTTAGCTCCTATAATTCACCCCTCCACTTT. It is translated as CASTGTVSSYNSPLHF.

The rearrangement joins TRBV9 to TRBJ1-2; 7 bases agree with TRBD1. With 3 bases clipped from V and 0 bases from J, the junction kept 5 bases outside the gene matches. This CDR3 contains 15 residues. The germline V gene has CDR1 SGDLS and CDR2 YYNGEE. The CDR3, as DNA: TGTGCCAGCAGCGAGGGACAGCCGACTAACTATGGCTACACCTTC. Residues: CASSEGQPTNYGYTF.

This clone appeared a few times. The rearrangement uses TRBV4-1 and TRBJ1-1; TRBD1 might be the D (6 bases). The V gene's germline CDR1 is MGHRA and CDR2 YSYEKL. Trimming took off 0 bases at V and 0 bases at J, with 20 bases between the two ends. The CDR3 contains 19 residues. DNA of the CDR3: TGCGCCAGCAGCCAAGAACGGGTGACAGGAGCCGTCATGAACACTGAAGCTTTCTTT. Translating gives CASSQERVTGAVMNTEAFF.

Here the CDR3 reads CASSLGGRLGPFTGELFF. CDR3 nucleotide sequence: TGTGCCAGCAGCTTAGGCGGCCGATTGGGTCCTTTCACCGGGGAGCTGTTTTTT. This chain joins TRBV7-2 and TRBJ2-2; unclear D gene. The CDR3 sequence is 18 residues long. CDR1 and CDR2 (germline): SGHTA, FQGNSA. Trimming took 1 base from V and 4 from J, leaving 19 bases between them.

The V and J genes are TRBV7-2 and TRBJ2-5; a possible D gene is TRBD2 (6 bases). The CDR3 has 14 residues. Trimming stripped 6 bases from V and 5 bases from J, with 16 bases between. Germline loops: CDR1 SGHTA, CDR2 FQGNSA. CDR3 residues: CASRTLAGSETQYF. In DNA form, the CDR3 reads TGTGCCAGCAGGACACTAGCAGGCTCGGAGACCCAGTACTTC.

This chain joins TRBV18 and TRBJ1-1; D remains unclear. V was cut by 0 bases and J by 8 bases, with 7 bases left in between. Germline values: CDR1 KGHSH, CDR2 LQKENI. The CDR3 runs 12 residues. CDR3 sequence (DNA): TGTGCCAGCTCACCACCGGAGCAAGAAGCTTTCTTT. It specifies CASSPPEQEAFF.

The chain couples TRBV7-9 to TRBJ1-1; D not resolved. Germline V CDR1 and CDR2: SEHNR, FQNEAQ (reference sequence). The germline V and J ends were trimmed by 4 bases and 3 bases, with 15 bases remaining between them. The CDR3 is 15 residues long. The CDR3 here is CASSSYSGADTEAFF. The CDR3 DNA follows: TGTGCCAGCAGCTCCTACAGTGGAGCGGACACTGAAGCTTTCTTT.

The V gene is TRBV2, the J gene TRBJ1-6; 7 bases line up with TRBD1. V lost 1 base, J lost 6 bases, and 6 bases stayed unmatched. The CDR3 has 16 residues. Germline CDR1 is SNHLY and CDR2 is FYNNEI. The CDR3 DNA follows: TGTGCCAGCAGTGAAGAGAGGGGGCCAGGTAATTCACCCCTCCACTTT. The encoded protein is CASSEERGPGNSPLHF.

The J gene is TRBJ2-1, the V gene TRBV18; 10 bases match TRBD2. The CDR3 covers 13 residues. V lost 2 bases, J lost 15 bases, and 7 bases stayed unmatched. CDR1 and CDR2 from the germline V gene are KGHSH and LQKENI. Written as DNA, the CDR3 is TGTGCCAGCTCACCAGTTATACTAGCGGGGCCGTTCTTC. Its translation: CASSPVILAGPFF.

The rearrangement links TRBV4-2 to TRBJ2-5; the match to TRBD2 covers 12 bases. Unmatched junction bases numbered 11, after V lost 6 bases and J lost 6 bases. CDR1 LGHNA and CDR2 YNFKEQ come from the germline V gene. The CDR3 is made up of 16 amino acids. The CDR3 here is CASRSSLAGGRKTQYF. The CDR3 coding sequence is TGTGCCAGCAGGTCATCCCTAGCGGGGGGGCGTAAGACCCAGTACTTC.